A selection of T cell receptor beta chains follows, all from one sample in a study of early T cells in non-severe SARS-CoV-2 infection. A single record per CDR3 protein comes from TCRdb applying MiXCR to the 5' RACE reads. The sample gives about 27,000 distinct CDR3 sequences, 2.5% to 3.5% of which show up once; 0.7% to 0.9% is in the top ten. Sequencing input: whole blood. These receptors came from an adult who was a healthcare worker with PCR-confirmed SARS-CoV-2 infection or an uninfected control (not recorded which). CDR3s include the opening cysteine and the closing phenylalanine or tryptophan. D genes are given only for firm matches. Some rows mark clone size as missing; the rest say once, few, many or name a class of expanded clone.

j_call clone_size d_call v_call cdr3_aa cdr3_nt
TRBJ2-3 many NA TRBV12-3/TRBV12-4 CASSFTSATQYF TGTGCCAGCAGTTTTACCTCAGCTACGCAGTATTTT
TRBJ2-3 many NA TRBV24-1 CATSEAGAADTQYF TGTGCCACCAGTGAGGCAGGGGCGGCAGATACGCAGTATTTT
TRBJ2-5 many NA TRBV10-2 CASNPETQYF TGCGCCAGCAACCCGGAGACCCAGTACTTC
TRBJ2-5 few NA TRBV11-2 CASSLISRGQETQYF TGTGCCAGCAGCTTAATTTCGCGGGGCCAAGAGACCCAGTACTTC
TRBJ2-2 NA NA TRBV6-4 CASRGSTGTTGELFF TGTGCCAGCAGAGGATCCACAGGGACCACCGGGGAGCTGTTTTTT
TRBJ2-1 many NA TRBV7-9 CASSPGNNEQFF TGTGCCAGCAGCCCCGGGAACAATGAGCAGTTCTTC
TRBJ2-3 few NA TRBV7-6 CASSLKLAPDTQYF TGTGCCAGCAGCTTAAAGCTAGCTCCAGATACGCAGTATTTT
TRBJ1-2 medium-sized NA TRBV18 CASSPRGEGYGYTF TGTGCCAGCTCACCCCGGGGTGAAGGGTATGGCTACACCTTC
TRBJ1-3 many TRBD1 TRBV20-1 CSARGRDRAGNTIYF TGCAGTGCTAGAGGCAGGGACAGGGCTGGAAACACCATATATTTT
TRBJ2-1 many NA TRBV20-1 CSARQLKGQGYNEQFF TGCAGTGCTAGACAACTTAAAGGTCAGGGCTACAATGAGCAGTTCTTC
TRBJ2-1 many TRBD2 TRBV5-4 CASSRSAGGESYNEQFF TGTGCCAGCAGCCGATCGGCGGGGGGGGAGTCCTACAATGAGCAGTTCTTC
TRBJ2-2 many NA TRBV15 CATSRAVKEAGELFF TGTGCCACCAGCAGAGCCGTAAAGGAAGCCGGGGAGCTGTTTTTT
TRBJ2-1 many TRBD2 TRBV6-6 CASSYWGLAGNEQFF TGTGCCAGCAGTTATTGGGGACTAGCAGGAAATGAGCAGTTCTTC
TRBJ1-1 many NA TRBV2 CASKPPNTEAFF TGTGCCAGCAAGCCGCCGAACACTGAAGCTTTCTTT
TRBJ1-1 many NA TRBV11-2 CASSSWRFRNTEAFF TGTGCCAGCAGCTCCTGGCGATTCAGGAACACTGAAGCTTTCTTT
TRBJ2-5 many TRBD2 TRBV7-2 CASSSLGTSGASRETQYF TGTGCCAGCAGCTCCTTGGGGACTAGCGGCGCATCTCGAGAGACCCAGTACTTC
TRBJ2-3 medium-sized TRBD2 TRBV3-1 CASSHLPTSGGLNTQYF TGTGCCAGCAGCCATCTACCGACTAGCGGGGGGCTAAATACGCAGTATTTT
TRBJ2-5 many TRBD2 TRBV5-1 CASSPGGQETQYF TGCGCCAGCAGCCCCGGGGGGCAAGAGACCCAGTACTTC
TRBJ2-5 many TRBD2 TRBV5-1 CASSVRGTSGETQYF TGCGCCAGCAGCGTAAGAGGGACTAGCGGCGAGACCCAGTACTTC
TRBJ1-6 many NA TRBV21-1 CASLERPGMNSPLHF TGTGCCAGCCTCGAGCGGCCAGGGATGAATTCACCCCTCCACTTT
TRBJ1-1 many NA TRBV20-1 CSAAQMEEGLTEAFF TGCAGTGCTGCCCAGATGGAAGAGGGGTTGACTGAAGCTTTCTTT
TRBJ2-5 many NA TRBV7-3 CASSLGREATQYF TGTGCCAGCAGCTTAGGAAGAGAGGCGACCCAGTACTTC